This T cell receptor beta chain was recorded in a study of blood T cell repertoires in COVID-19. About the research overall: COVID-19 samples, acute and convalescent, were from the United States, Italy and Spain. The cDNA or gDNA used as material had been derived from T cells, B-cell-depleted T cells, or PBMCs.

TCRdb's copy holds only in-frame clones and misses some; the assay was immunoSEQ multiplex PCR. The profile shows about 120,000 clones, around four fifths of them singletons. Per germline, CDR1 WNHNN and CDR2 SYGVQD (reference sequence). This CDR3 has 17 amino acids. Trimming removed 0 bases from V and 8 bases from J; junction bases left unmatched: 8. The source material was peripheral blood. The source of this sequence is a human donor in a cohort sampled during active COVID-19. The genes are TRBV10-1 and TRBJ2-1, with 12 bases lining up with TRBD2. The CDR3 protein is CASSESPSGGDDDEQFF. The CDR3 DNA reads TGCGCCAGCAGTGAGTCGCCTAGCGGGGGGGACGACGATGAGCAGTTCTTC.